The 20 T cell receptor beta chains below come from one sample, sequenced in a study of Ad26.COV2.S vaccination and SARS-CoV-2 variants. Data came from immunoSEQ multiplex PCR; TCRdb stores just in-frame clones and leaves some out. The sample gives roughly 410,000 clones, about 83% of which show up once; just under 7.5% is in the top ten. Described treatment: around 19 received Ad26.COV2.S at low or high dose, single or two shots; roughly 5 received placebo; per-sample allocation not given. Samples were taken on day 63 after the first vaccine or placebo injection. The specimen was peripheral blood, collected in a trial of Ad26.COV2.S vaccine versus placebo. These receptors were obtained from a person between 18 and 59 years old who received the Ad26.COV2.S COVID-19 vaccine or a placebo.

This sequence joins TRBV7-9 and TRBJ2-5; D is unclear. V was pared by 5 bases and J by 4 bases, with 8 bases between. The CDR3 runs to 12 residues. Germline V gene data show CDR1 as SEHNR and CDR2 as FQNEAQ (reference sequence). This CDR3 reads CASSPPLETQYF. The DNA of the CDR3 is TGTGCCAGCAGCCCCCCTTTAGAGACCCAGTACTTC.

V gene TRBV4-3 combines with J gene TRBJ2-3; no reliable D call. V was shortened by 1 base and J by 0 bases, with 5 bases between the two germline ends. Per germline, CDR1 LGHNA and CDR2 YSLEER. This CDR3 has 14 amino acids. The CDR3 loop is CASSQVLSTDTQYF. DNA for the CDR3: TGCGCCAGCAGCCAAGTATTGAGCACAGATACGCAGTATTTT.

This rearrangement joins TRBV4-1 to TRBJ1-2; perhaps TRBD1 as D (6 bases). CDR3 length: 17 amino acids. The V gene lost 3 bases and the J gene lost 5 bases, with 22 bases spanning the gap. The germline CDR1 and CDR2 sequences are MGHRA and YSYEKL. CDR3 sequence reads: CASSHPLIQGRKYGYTF. The DNA of the CDR3 is TGCGCCAGCAGCCATCCATTGATACAGGGACGGAAATATGGCTACACCTTC.

V is TRBV7-2 and J is TRBJ1-1; 8 bases align to TRBD1. J was trimmed by 6 bases and V by 5 bases; bases with no gene match: 8. Germline CDR1 and CDR2: SGHTA and FQGNSA. This CDR3 has 14 residues. CDR3 loop: CASSPTGAKAEAFF. The DNA of the CDR3 is TGTGCCAGCAGCCCGACAGGGGCGAAAGCTGAAGCTTTCTTT.

The genes are TRBV14 and TRBJ1-1, with D perhaps matching TRBD1 (6 bases). V shed 0 bases and J shed 0 bases, with 11 bases lying between them. The CDR3 extends over 16 amino acids. Germline values: CDR1 SGHDN, CDR2 FVKESK. CDR3 DNA sequence: TGTGCCAGCAGCCAAGACAGGGGCACGATGAACACTGAAGCTTTCTTT. Translation: CASSQDRGTMNTEAFF. The full variable domain, rest sourced from reference TRBV14 and TRBJ1-1, is EAGVTQFPSHSVIEKGQTVTLRCDPISGHDNLYWYRRVMGKEIKFLLHFVKESKQDESGMPNNRFLAERTGGTYSTLKVQPAELEDSGVYFCASSQDRGTMNTEAFFGQGTRLTVV.

This clone occurred a few times. The chain links TRBV10-1 to TRBJ1-5; no clear D. Between the trimmed V and J ends, which lost 5 bases and 6 bases, there was a span of 20 bases. The CDR3 is 16 amino acids. Germline CDR1 and CDR2: WNHNN and SYGVQD (reference sequence). CDR3 region: CASSPSAGGYGQPQHF. CDR3 bases: TGCGCCAGCAGTCCCTCGGCAGGCGGTTATGGTCAGCCCCAGCATTTT.

The chain joins TRBV9 to TRBJ1-3; D ambiguous. CDR3 length: 15 residues. The germline V and J ends were trimmed by 0 bases and 4 bases, with 11 bases remaining between them. Germline values: CDR1 SGDLS, CDR2 YYNGEE. The CDR3 reads CASSVGPPAGNTIYF. The DNA of the CDR3 is TGTGCCAGCAGCGTAGGACCCCCCGCCGGAAACACCATATATTTT.

This clone occurred once. V and J are TRBV7-9 and TRBJ1-2, with no clear D. The V end lost 5 bases, the J end lost 7 bases, and 17 bases lay between the germline ends. The CDR3 has 14 amino acids. Germline loops: CDR1 SEHNR, CDR2 FQNEAQ (reference sequence). For the CDR3, the DNA is TGTGCCAGCAGCAGGAGAGACACGGGGAGTGGCTACACCTTC. Residues: CASSRRDTGSGYTF.

This chain joins TRBV5-1 and TRBJ1-1, with D perhaps TRBD1 (6 bases). V lost 0 bases and J 8 bases, leaving 20 bases between the germline ends. CDR3 size: 16 residues. The germline CDR1 and CDR2 sequences are SGHRS and YFSETQ. The CDR3 sequence: CASSLGNYRDNQEAFF. In DNA, the CDR3 is TGCGCCAGCAGCTTGGGAAATTACCGGGACAACCAAGAAGCTTTCTTT.

This rearrangement joins TRBV19 to TRBJ2-6; maybe TRBD1 (6 bases). V lost 7 bases to trimming and J lost 4 bases, with 17 bases between them. The CDR3 contains 16 residues. Looked up from germline, CDR1 is LNHDA and CDR2 is SQIVND (reference sequence). The CDR3, as DNA: TGTGCCAGTAAAAAGACAGGATCTCGGGGGGCCAACGTCCTGACTTTC. It is translated as CASKKTGSRGANVLTF.

This clone was counted once. V gene TRBV28 combines with J gene TRBJ1-5, with no clear D. Trimming cost V 7 bases and J 2 bases, with 6 bases left between them. The CDR3 runs to 12 residues. CDR1 and CDR2 from the germline V gene are MDHEN and SYDVKM. CDR3 sequence reads: CASKAGNQPQHF. For the CDR3, the DNA is TGTGCCAGCAAGGCCGGCAATCAGCCCCAGCATTTT.

V gene TRBV12-5 combines with J gene TRBJ2-3; 7 bases agree with TRBD1. Germline CDR1 and CDR2: LGHNT and FRNRAP. V shed 3 bases and J 0 bases; nucleotides not matched to a gene: 3. The CDR3 consists of 15 residues. CDR3: CASGFQQGSTDTQYF. The CDR3 nucleotides are TGTGCTAGTGGTTTCCAACAGGGGAGCACAGATACGCAGTATTTT.

The genes are TRBV7-7 and TRBJ2-1, with a tentative D call TRBD1 (6 bases). Germline V lookup: CDR1 SSHAT, CDR2 FNYEAQ (reference sequence). The CDR3 has 15 amino acids. V lost 4 bases and J 0 bases, leaving 10 bases between the germline ends. This chain's CDR3 is CASSWDISSYNEQFF. DNA of the CDR3: TGTGCCAGCAGCTGGGACATCAGCTCCTACAATGAGCAGTTCTTC.

This clone was observed a few times. The V and J genes are TRBV20-1 and TRBJ2-7, with D unresolved. Germline V gene data show CDR1 as DFQATT and CDR2 as SNEGSKA (reference sequence). V dropped 3 bases and J dropped 0 bases, with 3 bases sitting between them. This CDR3 region has 11 residues. The CDR3 DNA reads as TGCAGTGCTAGTCCCTCCTACGAGCAGTACTTC. Amino acids: CSASPSYEQYF.

The V and J genes are TRBV7-2 and TRBJ2-7; TRBD1 matches at 7 bases. The CDR3 is 14 residues long. Unmatched junction bases numbered 6, after V lost 4 bases and J lost 3 bases. The germline V gene has CDR1 SGHTA and CDR2 FQGNSA. CDR3 bases: TGTGCCAGCAGCTCCACCGGGACAGTCTACGAGCAGTACTTC. Translating it yields CASSSTGTVYEQYF.

This clone appeared once. CDR3 sequence: CASRKESNYGYTF. CDR3 bases: TGCGCCAGCAGGAAGGAGTCAAACTATGGCTACACCTTC. The chain has TRBV5-1 and TRBJ1-2; D is unresolved. Germline CDR1 and CDR2: SGHRS and YFSETQ. Trimming cost V 5 bases and J 2 bases, with 10 bases left between them. This CDR3 has 13 residues. Together with reference TRBV5-1 and TRBJ1-2, the CDR3 gives the full variable domain: KAGVTQTPRYLIKTRGQQVTLSCSPISGHRSVSWYQQTPGQGLQFLFEYFSETQRNKGNFPGRFSGRQFSNSRSEMNVSTLELGDSALYLCASRKESNYGYTFGSGTRLTVV.

This clone appeared once. The genes are TRBV11-3 and TRBJ2-1, with no clear D. V was shortened by 8 bases and J by 5 bases, with 13 bases between the two germline ends. Germline CDR1 and CDR2: SGHNT and YENEEA. CDR3 length: 13 amino acids. The CDR3 loop reads CASGQPLHNEQFF. CDR3 bases: TGTGCCAGCGGGCAACCACTCCACAATGAGCAGTTCTTC.

The chain has TRBV6-5 and TRBJ1-1; TRBD1 might be the D (5 bases). V was clipped by 0 bases and J by 11 bases, with 10 bases between them. Germline V gene sequence: CDR1 MNHEY, CDR2 SVGAGI. The CDR3 spans 12 residues. The CDR3 loop reads CASSYSGGRAFF. The DNA of the CDR3 is TGTGCCAGCAGTTACTCGGGGGGAAGGGCTTTCTTT.

The chain combines TRBV18 with TRBJ2-7; possibly TRBD1 for D (6 bases). The CDR3 runs 12 residues. The V gene's germline CDR1 is KGHSH and CDR2 LQKENI. Trimming left V 3 bases short and J 5 bases short, with 8 bases between. The CDR3 DNA sequence: TGTGCCAGCTCACCCTACAGGGACGAGCAGTACTTC. Its protein is CASSPYRDEQYF.

Only a few counts were recorded for this clone. In DNA, the CDR3 is TGCGCCAGCAGTGAGTCGGGGGGGCCCCAGCATTTT. It yields the protein CASSESGGPQHF. This sequence joins TRBV10-1 and TRBJ1-5; a weak D match, TRBD1 (5 bases). Trimming shortened V by 0 bases and J by 9 bases, and 6 bases separated the two germline ends. Germline-derived CDR1 and CDR2 are WNHNN and SYGVQD (reference sequence). This CDR3 comprises 12 residues.